A single sample gave rise to the 22 T cell receptor beta chains below, sequenced in a study of CXCR3-negative and CXCR3-positive naive CD8 T cells. Which antigens these TCRs recognize remains unknown. Preparation of TRB cDNA libraries relied on 5' RACE carrying UMI labels. TCRdb re-analyzed the 5' RACE reads; it lists each CDR3 protein once, without DNA. The sample totals some 150,000 distinct CDR3 sequences. Findings and limits, study-wide: Against CXCR3-negative naive cells, CXCR3-positive naive cells showed more hydrophobic TRB CDR3s.

Sequencing was done on a sample of naive CXCR3+ CD8+ T cells from blood. Stated subset: CD45RO-CCR7+CD27+CD95- naive CD8+ T cells expressing CXCR3 (TNR3+). Every receptor here comes from a human donor in good health. Some clones in this sample may be carry-over from other donors' samples.

CDR3: CASGGQLYSYEQYF. The rearrangement links TRBV6-1 to TRBJ2-7. Germline-derived CDR1 and CDR2 are MNHNS and SASEGT. The CDR3 extends over 14 amino acids.

This chain connects TRBV12-3 or TRBV12-4 to TRBJ2-5; TCRdb's D call of TRBD1 is untestable without DNA. The CDR3 consists of 14 residues. This CDR3 reads CASSRTGGEETQYF.

This chain uses TRBV12-3 or TRBV12-4 with TRBJ1-4; TCRdb proposes TRBD1, but this gene call is untestable without DNA. The CDR3 loop spans 16 amino acids. The CDR3 spells CASSPIPTGLGEKLFF.

The chain joins TRBV4-1 to TRBJ2-7. Germline values: CDR1 MGHRA, CDR2 YSYEKL. This CDR3 is built from 15 residues. The CDR3 reads CASSPSTLPDYEQYF.

CDR3 region: CASSQGLRSSYNEQFF. The chain uses TRBV4-1 and TRBJ2-1; without DNA, the TCRdb call of TRBD2 cannot be checked. The CDR3 has 16 amino acids. Germline V gives CDR1 MGHRA, CDR2 YSYEKL.

The chain recombines TRBV15 with TRBJ2-3; with no DNA, the TCRdb D assignment of TRBD2 cannot be verified. This CDR3 is 15 amino acids long. Germline V CDR1 and CDR2: LNHNV, YYDKDF (reference sequence). CDR3 protein: CATSSPLADGDTQYF.

J is TRBJ2-1 and V is TRBV12-5. This CDR3 spans 13 amino acids. The germline CDR1 and CDR2 sequences are LGHNT and FRNRAP. CDR3 loop: CASGPEMGNEQFF.

The chain is built from TRBV29-1 and TRBJ1-2; TCRdb calls TRBD1, which cannot be checked without DNA. The CDR3 length is 12 residues. In germline, CDR1 is SQVTM, CDR2 ANQGSEA. This CDR3 reads CSVPGTGRGYTF.

CDR3 protein: CASSNEGQEDSYEQYF. V gene TRBV4-2 combines with J gene TRBJ2-7; TCRdb picks TRBD1, but there is no DNA to check that call. From germline, CDR1 is LGHNA and CDR2 YNFKEQ. The CDR3 runs to 16 residues.

V usage is TRBV12-3 or TRBV12-4 and J usage is TRBJ1-5; without DNA, the TCRdb call of TRBD1 cannot be checked. The CDR3 length is 14 residues. Here the CDR3 reads CASRSQGLNQPQHF.

This chain links TRBV7-3 with TRBJ2-1. The CDR3 runs 15 residues. From germline, CDR1 is SGHTA and CDR2 FQGTGA. The CDR3 reads CASSLTSNDYNEQFF.

The genes are TRBV28 and TRBJ2-2; TCRdb proposes TRBD2, but this gene call is untestable without DNA. The germline V gene encodes CDR1 MDHEN and CDR2 SYDVKM. This CDR3 is 15 amino acids long. The CDR3 loop reads CASSPTGLLTGELFF.

This chain connects TRBV23-1 to TRBJ2-2; there is no DNA to check the TCRdb D call of TRBD1. TRBV23-1 is an open reading frame whose function is uncertain. The CDR3 contains 16 residues. CDR3 sequence reads: CASTTGQGALPGELFF.

The CDR3 sequence: CASSSSGTSSDTQYF. V is TRBV4-3 and J is TRBJ2-3; as DNA is missing, the TRBD1 call by TCRdb cannot be tested. In germline, CDR1 is LGHNA, CDR2 YSLEER. This CDR3 has 15 residues.

This chain links TRBV12-3 or TRBV12-4 with TRBJ2-2. CDR3 length: 15 amino acids. CDR3 in amino acids: CASSLVSVNTGELFF.

The CDR3 spells CASSNRDTYEQYF. The V gene is TRBV21-1, the J gene TRBJ2-7; as DNA is missing, the TRBD1 call by TCRdb cannot be tested. TRBV21-1 represents a pseudogene. This CDR3 comprises 13 residues.

V is TRBV27 and J is TRBJ1-2; TCRdb calls TRBD1, which cannot be checked without DNA. The germline V gene encodes CDR1 MNHEY and CDR2 SMNVEV (reference sequence). The CDR3 covers 14 residues. The CDR3 sequence is CASSLSGPNYGYTF.

This sequence joins TRBV7-8 and TRBJ2-5; no DNA is available, so the TRBD1 call from TCRdb remains unchecked. Germline CDR1 and CDR2: SGHVS and FQNEAQ. The CDR3 covers 15 residues. CDR3: CASSSPSLGGETQYF.

The rearrangement links TRBV7-8 to TRBJ1-3; TCRdb's assignment of TRBD1 cannot be checked, as there is no DNA. The CDR3 has 14 amino acids. In germline, CDR1 is SGHVS, CDR2 FQNEAQ. The CDR3 region is CASSSRQGGNTIYF. The complete variable domain, with remaining parts taken from reference TRBV7-8 and TRBJ1-3, reads GAGVSQSPRYKVAKRGQDVALRCDPISGHVSLFWYQQALGQGPEFLTYFQNEAQLDKSGLPSDRFFAERPEGSVSTLKIQRTQQEDSAVYLCASSSRQGGNTIYFGEGSWLTVV.

This sequence joins TRBV27 and TRBJ2-1; absent DNA, TCRdb's TRBD1 call cannot be checked. There are 15 residues in the CDR3. CDR1 is MNHEY, CDR2 SMNVEV, per germline (reference sequence). This chain's CDR3 is CASSEDRLPYNEQFF.

The gene calls are TRBV5-6 and TRBJ2-5; there is no DNA to check the TCRdb D call of TRBD1. The CDR3 has 13 amino acids. Germline lookup yields CDR1 SGHDT and CDR2 YYEEEE. The CDR3 is CASTWTRGETQYF.

The chain couples TRBV28 to TRBJ1-4; checking the TCRdb D call of TRBD1 is not possible without DNA. The CDR3 has 14 residues. Germline V gene sequence: CDR1 MDHEN, CDR2 SYDVKM. CDR3 residues: CASSPGFRQEKLFF. Together with reference TRBV28 and TRBJ1-4, the CDR3 gives the full variable domain: DVKVTQSSRYLVKRTGEKVFLECVQDMDHENMFWYRQDPGLGLRLIYFSYDVKMKEKGDIPEGYSVSREKKERFSLILESASTNQTSMYLCASSPGFRQEKLFFGSGTQLSVL.